A selection of T cell receptor beta chains follows, all from one sample in a study of T cell repertoires in cytomegalovirus infection. Their target antigens are unknown. TCRdb ran MiXCR on the reads and lists one entry per CDR3 protein. Here the sample spans 830,000 or so distinct CDR3 sequences, about 30% being singletons. The input for sequencing was cultured CD8+ T cells from PBMCs, taken from culture after CMV antigen stimulation. These receptors originate from a human donor in good health (CMV status not recorded). Some clones in this sample may be carry-over from other donors' samples. CDR3s include the opening cysteine and the closing phenylalanine or tryptophan. Fields, in order: V gene, D gene, clone size, J gene, CDR3 DNA, CDR3 protein. The D gene is left open where the match is weak. Clone size is shown for a subset of rows, as once, few, many or a class of expanded clone.

TRBV19,.,.,TRBJ1-2,TGTGCCAGTAGTGGATGGGACATGGAGTACTACACCTTC,CASSGWDMEYYTF
TRBV7-3,TRBD2,.,TRBJ2-1,TGTGCCAGCAGCGCCGGCGGGGGGGGGAACAATGAGCAGTTCTTC,CASSAGGGGNNEQFF
TRBV4-1,TRBD2,.,TRBJ2-1,TGCGCCAGCAAACTAGCGGGGGACTACAATGAGCAGTTCTTC,CASKLAGDYNEQFF
TRBV27,.,few,TRBJ1-1,TGTGCCAGCAGTCACCTCGGGGGGGGAGAGAGGACTGAAGCTTTCTTT,CASSHLGGGERTEAFF
TRBV7-9,.,.,TRBJ2-5,TGTGCCAGCAGCCCCGGTGGGGCCCGAGAGACCCAGTACTTC,CASSPGGARETQYF
TRBV4-1,.,few,TRBJ1-2,TGCGCCAGCGCTCATCTGGGGGCGCGAGGCTACACCTTC,CASAHLGARGYTF
TRBV2,TRBD1,few,TRBJ1-2,TGTGCCAGCAGGACGGACAGGGGGTTAACCTTC,CASRTDRGLTF
TRBV12-3/TRBV12-4,.,few,TRBJ1-2,TGTGCCAGCACGGATCCGGTGGAGTATGGCTACACCTTC,CASTDPVEYGYTF
TRBV19,TRBD1,.,TRBJ1-2,TGTGCCAGTAGTATCTGGGACAGTGACTATGGCTACACCTTC,CASSIWDSDYGYTF
TRBV4-1,.,few,TRBJ1-4,TGCGCCAGCAGCCAGAGACTCTGGGGGAATGAAAAACTGTTTTTT,CASSQRLWGNEKLFF
TRBV4-3,.,.,TRBJ2-2,TGCGCCAGCAGCCAAAAAACTTCTACCGGGGAGCTGTTTTTT,CASSQKTSTGELFF
TRBV29-1,.,few,TRBJ1-1,TGCAGCGTCCAGGGGAACACTGAAGCTTTCTTT,CSVQGNTEAFF
TRBV29-1,TRBD2,.,TRBJ2-1,TGCAGCGTAGGTTATTTTACTAGCGGGGGCCTACCCTCCTACAATGAGCAGTTCTTC,CSVGYFTSGGLPSYNEQFF
TRBV7-2,TRBD1,.,TRBJ2-1,TGTGCCAGCAGCGCGTTACAGGGGCGCCCCTACAATGAGCAGTTCTTC,CASSALQGRPYNEQFF
TRBV6-5,.,.,TRBJ2-6,TGTGCCAGCAGTTTGGGTCACCCTGGGGCCAACGTCCTGACTTTC,CASSLGHPGANVLTF
TRBV4-2,TRBD2,.,TRBJ2-3,TGTGCCAGCAGCCAAGGCGGGGGGGCGCCATCTAGCACAGATACGCAGTATTTT,CASSQGGGAPSSTDTQYF
TRBV27,.,many,TRBJ1-2,TGTGCCAGCAGTTTAACCAGGTTCTATGGCTACACCTTC,CASSLTRFYGYTF
TRBV7-9,.,few,TRBJ2-7,TGTGCCAGCAGCTCGGGCCACAGGGAGGGCTACGAGCAGTACTTC,CASSSGHREGYEQYF
TRBV9,.,few,TRBJ1-2,TGTGCCAGCAGCGTAGACTCCCAGACAGCGTTCAACCCTGGTGGTGGCTACACCTTC,CASSVDSQTAFNPGGGYTF
TRBV27,TRBD1,.,TRBJ2-2,TGTGCCAGCAGTTCTATGCATCCGGGACAGGGGATCGGGGAGCTGTTTTTT,CASSSMHPGQGIGELFF
TRBV10-3,.,.,TRBJ1-4,TGTGCCATCAGTGAGTCCTCGGCATCAGAAAAACTGTTTTTT,CAISESSASEKLFF
TRBV6-6,TRBD2,.,TRBJ2-1,TGTGCCAGCAGTTACGTAGCGGGGAGGGTGGGTGAGCAGTTCTTC,CASSYVAGRVGEQFF
TRBV25-1,.,few,TRBJ1-1,TGTGCCAGCAGCCCTGAAGTGGAAGCTTTCTTT,CASSPEVEAFF
TRBV6-1,.,few,TRBJ1-2,TGTGCCAGCAGTGAAGCCGGGTGGGACTACACCTTC,CASSEAGWDYTF
TRBV24-1,.,.,TRBJ2-7,TGTGCCACCAGTGAAGCGGTTTCCTACGAGCAGTACTTC,CATSEAVSYEQYF
TRBV29-1,.,.,TRBJ2-1,TGCAGCGTTGAAGATCGGGTTAGGGACTCCATCTACAATGAGCAGTTCTTC,CSVEDRVRDSIYNEQFF
TRBV12-3/TRBV12-4,.,many,TRBJ1-2,TGTGCCAGCAGTTTGGGTCCAGAGAGAGTCAACTATGGCTACACCTTC,CASSLGPERVNYGYTF
TRBV10-3,.,.,TRBJ2-6,TGTGCCATTCAGGGTTCCAGCTCTGGGGCCAACGTCCTGACTTTC,CAIQGSSSGANVLTF
TRBV27,TRBD2,.,TRBJ2-2,TGTGCCAGCAGTTCCGTAGAGAGCGGGGGGCCCTACACCGGGGAGCTGTTTTTT,CASSSVESGGPYTGELFF
TRBV7-6,TRBD2,many,TRBJ2-7,TGTGCCAGCAGATCACAGCGGGGGGCCTCCTACGAGCAGTACTTC,CASRSQRGASYEQYF
TRBV7-2,TRBD1,many,TRBJ2-2,TGTGCCAGCAGCTTAGAGGTTGCCCCGACAGGGACCGGGGAGCTGTTTTTT,CASSLEVAPTGTGELFF